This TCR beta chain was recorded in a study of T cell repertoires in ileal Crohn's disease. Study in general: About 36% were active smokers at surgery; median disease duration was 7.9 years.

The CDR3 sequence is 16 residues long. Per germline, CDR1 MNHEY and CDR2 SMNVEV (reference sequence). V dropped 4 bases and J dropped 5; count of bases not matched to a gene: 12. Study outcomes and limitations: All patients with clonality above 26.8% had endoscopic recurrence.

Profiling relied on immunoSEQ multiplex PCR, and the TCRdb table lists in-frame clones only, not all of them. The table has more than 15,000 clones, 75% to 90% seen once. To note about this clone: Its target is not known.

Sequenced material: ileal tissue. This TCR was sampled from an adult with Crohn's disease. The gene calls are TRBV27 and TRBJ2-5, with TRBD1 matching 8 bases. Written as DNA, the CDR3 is TGTGCCAGCAGTTCCCCGTTTACAGGGGGTGGTGAGACCCAGTACTTC. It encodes CASSSPFTGGGETQYF.